These 17 T cell receptor beta chains were all obtained from the same sample, sequenced in a study of chemoradiotherapy in HPV16-positive cancers. Measured with immunoSEQ multiplex PCR; TCRdb has only the in-frame clones, and not every one. The table lists 30,000 to 35,000 clones, around 77% of them singletons. Sequences were derived from blood, sampled from a patient who underwent chemoradiotherapy. The receptors were gathered from a human donor with HPV-associated anogenital cancer.

This chain links TRBV7-6 with TRBJ2-6; 7 positions match TRBD1. This CDR3 is 15 amino acids long. The V gene end was trimmed by 4 bases and the J gene end by 2 bases; junction bases not matched to a gene: 2. CDR1 and CDR2 (germline): SGHVS, FNYEAQ. The CDR3 DNA follows: TGTGCCAGCAGCTCGACAGGGACTGGGGCCAACGTCCTGACTTTC. Encoded protein: CASSSTGTGANVLTF.

This chain joins TRBV7-2 and TRBJ1-4, with D uncertain. CDR1 and CDR2 (germline): SGHTA, FQGNSA. This CDR3 comprises 13 residues. V lost 3 bases to trimming and J lost 7 bases, with 9 bases between them. The CDR3 region has the DNA TGTGCCAGCAGCTTCGACCCATTTGAAAAACTGTTTTTT. It codes for CASSFDPFEKLFF. Full variable domain (remainder filled in from reference TRBV7-2 and TRBJ1-4): GAGVSQSPSNKVTEKGKDVELRCDPISGHTALYWYRQSLGQGLEFLIYFQGNSAPDKSGLPSDRFSAERTGGSVSTLTIQRTQQEDSAVYLCASSFDPFEKLFFGSGTQLSVL.

The chain uses TRBV30 and TRBJ2-3; 10 positions agree with TRBD2. The V gene end was trimmed by 1 base and the J gene end by 9 bases; junction bases not matched to a gene: 10. CDR3 size: 15 residues. The germline V gene has CDR1 GTSNPN and CDR2 SVGIG (reference sequence). CDR3 amino acids: CAWSALQRGGWTQYF. In DNA, the CDR3 is TGTGCCTGGAGTGCCCTCCAGCGGGGGGGCTGGACGCAGTATTTT.

The chain carries TRBV7-8 and TRBJ2-1; TRBD1 agrees at 8 bases. Unmatched junction bases numbered 7, after V lost 4 bases and J lost 2 bases. Germline loops: CDR1 SGHVS, CDR2 FQNEAQ. The CDR3 has 16 residues. CDR3 DNA sequence: TGTGCCAGCAGCTGGTTCGGGACAGGACCCTACAATGAGCAGTTCTTC. This codes for CASSWFGTGPYNEQFF.

The chain combines TRBV19 with TRBJ1-3; D remains ambiguous. This CDR3 contains 15 residues. Between the trimmed V and J ends, which lost 4 bases and 0 bases, there was a span of 10 bases. The germline V gene has CDR1 LNHDA and CDR2 SQIVND (reference sequence). DNA of the CDR3: TGTGCCAGTAGTACCATCCCAGACTCTGGAAACACCATATATTTT. Its protein product is CASSTIPDSGNTIYF. Based on the CDR3 plus reference TRBV19 and TRBJ1-3, the full variable domain is DGGITQSPKYLFRKEGQNVTLSCEQNLNHDAMYWYRQDPGQGLRLIYYSQIVNDFQKGDIAEGYSVSREKKESFPLTVTSAQKNPTAFYLCASSTIPDSGNTIYFGEGSWLTVV.

The chain joins TRBV7-6 to TRBJ2-3; a possible D gene is TRBD2 (5 bases). Germline loops: CDR1 SGHVS, CDR2 FNYEAQ. The V and J ends lost 4 bases and 0 bases respectively, with 17 bases between them. The CDR3 loop spans 17 amino acids. The CDR3 region is CASSSRLFPSSTDTQYF. The CDR3 DNA reads TGTGCCAGCAGCTCTAGACTATTCCCTTCTAGCACAGATACGCAGTATTTT.

The V and J genes are TRBV5-1 and TRBJ2-1, with D possibly TRBD1 on 5 matching bases. Germline loops: CDR1 SGHRS, CDR2 YFSETQ. V was pared by 2 bases and J by 2 bases, with 8 bases between. CDR3 length: 14 amino acids. The CDR3 region has the DNA TGCGCCAGCAGCTTACAGGATACCTACAATGAGCAGTTCTTC. Protein sequence: CASSLQDTYNEQFF.

This chain uses TRBV5-1 with TRBJ2-3; 14 positions match TRBD2. This CDR3 has 15 residues. Germline assignment: CDR1 SGHRS and CDR2 YFSETQ. V was pared by 4 bases and J by 6 bases, with 4 bases of the junction left unmatched. The chain's CDR3 is CASSTGLAGVDTQYF. The DNA for the CDR3 is TGCGCCAGCAGCACGGGACTAGCGGGGGTGGATACGCAGTATTTT.

V is TRBV2 and J is TRBJ1-5; D ambiguous. The CDR3 is 15 residues long. The germline V gene has CDR1 SNHLY and CDR2 FYNNEI. The V and J ends lost 5 bases and 3 bases respectively, with 14 bases between them. The CDR3 DNA sequence: TGTGCCAGCAGTTCAGCGACCGGGCCCAATCAGCCCCAGCATTTT. Amino acid sequence: CASSSATGPNQPQHF.

V and J are TRBV7-9 and TRBJ2-7; tentatively, D is TRBD1 or TRBD2 (5 bases each). Trimming pared 4 bases from V and 6 bases from J, leaving 16 bases between. Germline CDR1 SEHNR, CDR2 FQNEAQ (reference sequence). CDR3 length equals 14 residues. The CDR3 DNA reads as TGTGCCAGCAGCTCCGGGGCAACAGGACTCGAGCAGTACTTC. Protein product: CASSSGATGLEQYF.

The chain links TRBV28 to TRBJ1-5; unclear D gene. The V end was cut by 6 bases, the J end by 7 bases, with 13 bases between. This CDR3 has 13 residues. The V gene's germline CDR1 is MDHEN and CDR2 SYDVKM. The DNA of the CDR3 is TGTGCCAGCAGCTCAGACACAGCGCAGCCCCAGCATTTT. It yields the protein CASSSDTAQPQHF.

The chain uses TRBV9 and TRBJ2-1; no firm D call. Germline V gene lookup returns CDR1 SGDLS and CDR2 YYNGEE. The CDR3 runs 13 residues. The ends were cut back, 3 bases at V and 0 bases at J, with 4 bases in the middle. CDR3 DNA sequence: TGTGCCAGCAGCGGGAGCTCCTACAATGAGCAGTTCTTC. As protein: CASSGSSYNEQFF. The full variable domain, its missing parts supplied by reference TRBV9 and TRBJ2-1, is DSGVTQTPKHLITATGQRVTLRCSPRSGDLSVYWYQQSLDQGLQFLIQYYNGEERAKGNILERFSAQQFPDLHSELNLSSLELGDSALYFCASSGSSYNEQFFGPGTRLTVL.

The chain uses TRBV29-1 and TRBJ2-2; D is undetermined. V was clipped by 3 bases and J by 4 bases, with 12 bases between them. This CDR3 is built from 14 residues. CDR1 SQVTM and CDR2 ANQGSEA come from the germline V gene. The CDR3 region is CSVEGFSRTGELFF. DNA for the CDR3: TGCAGCGTTGAGGGGTTTTCACGCACCGGGGAGCTGTTTTTT.

J is TRBJ1-2 and V is TRBV27; the match to TRBD1 covers 7 bases. V lost 3 bases and J lost 6; bases outside the gene matches: 4. The CDR3 length is 13 residues. The V gene's germline CDR1 is MNHEY and CDR2 SMNVEV (reference sequence). CDR3 DNA sequence: TGTGCCAGCAGTTTCCGACAGGGAAATGGCTACACCTTC. Protein product: CASSFRQGNGYTF.

The chain is built from TRBV12-5 and TRBJ2-2; D not certain. The germline gives CDR1 LGHNT, CDR2 FRNRAP. This CDR3 has 11 amino acids. The V and J ends lost 6 bases and 9 bases respectively, with 8 bases between them. In DNA form, the CDR3 reads TGTGCTAGTGGCCTGGCTTGGGAGCTGTTTTTT. Amino acid sequence: CASGLAWELFF.

The gene calls are TRBV6-5 and TRBJ1-2; the match to TRBD1 covers 10 bases. The CDR3 has 13 amino acids. V lost 6 bases, J lost 7 bases, and 5 bases stayed unmatched. Germline V lookup: CDR1 MNHEY, CDR2 SVGAGI. The CDR3 DNA reads as TGTGCCAGCAGCCCGACAGGGGGCCGTGGCTACACCTTC. Its protein is CASSPTGGRGYTF.

In DNA, the CDR3 is TGTGCCAGTAGTGCAGGGACAGCCTCGAACACTGAAGCTTTCTTT. Translating gives CASSAGTASNTEAFF. The chain has TRBV19 and TRBJ1-1; TRBD1 agrees at 7 bases. This CDR3 has 15 amino acids. Germline trimming cut 5 bases from V and 1 base from J; bases unmatched to any gene: 7. CDR1 and CDR2 (germline): LNHDA, SQIVND (reference sequence).